This paragraph covers one T cell receptor (beta chain) sequence. This entry belongs to a study of blood T cell repertoires in COVID-19. The wider study: Some COVID-19 samples were acute and others convalescent; all came from the United States, Italy and Spain.

The V and J ends lost 4 bases and 0 bases respectively, with 6 bases between them. The V gene's germline CDR1 is KGHDR and CDR2 SFDVKD. The CDR3 is 14 amino acids. In the authors' workflow: The assay estimated nucleated cells by amplifying reference gene primers. The protocol was immunoSEQ multiplex PCR, while the TCRdb copy is restricted to in-frame clones and leaves out a portion. Clone size and V and J calls were adopted from that table, with D and trimming inferred from the DNA. The repertoire holds 150,000 to 200,000 clones, with around 84% as singletons. The study counted Cohort 3 donors as recovered given two negative PCRs, clearance, or symptom resolution.

This clonotype was sampled from a man aged 45-65 years who had recovered from COVID-19. The sequenced material came from PBMCs or T cells enriched from blood (not recorded which). J is TRBJ1-5 and V is TRBV24-1; D remains ambiguous. The CDR3 is CATSEGSSNQPQHF. Written as DNA, the CDR3 is TGTGCCACCAGTGAGGGCAGTAGCAATCAGCCCCAGCATTTT.